A selection of T cell receptor beta chains follows, all from one sample in a study of blood T cell repertoires in COVID-19. Produced via immunoSEQ multiplex PCR; TCRdb's table is partial and in-frame only. Of around 300,000 clones listed, 89% are singletons. The sequenced sample was peripheral blood. These receptors were obtained from a woman aged 40 to 49 who had recovered from COVID-19. Both conserved end residues are part of each CDR3. D genes are given only for firm matches. The size of a clone is reported for some rows only, either as once, few or many, or as a class for expanded clones.

abundance,j_gene,v_gene,d_gene,CDR3nt,CDR3aa
NA,TRBJ2-2,TRBV9,TRBD1,TGTGCCAGCGAGGGGGACAGTGAAACCGGGGAGCTGTTTTTT,CASEGDSETGELFF
once,TRBJ1-6,TRBV28,NA,TGTGCCAGCATAGGGGCCTCCTATAATTCACCCCTCCACTTT,CASIGASYNSPLHF
NA,TRBJ2-5,TRBV3-1/TRBV3-2,NA,TGTGCCAGCAGCCCTTCAGACATGGGAGAGACCCAGTACTTC,CASSPSDMGETQYF
once,TRBJ1-6,TRBV6-1,NA,TGTGCCAGCAGTGAAACCCAGCGCCATTCACCCCTCCACTTT,CASSETQRHSPLHF
NA,TRBJ1-2,TRBV20-1,TRBD1,TGCAGTGCCAGTCCCATATTGACAGGGAAGGTTGGCTACACCTTC,CSASPILTGKVGYTF
NA,TRBJ2-7,TRBV2,NA,TGTGCCAGCAGCCACCCGGGACTGAATCCCTACGAGCAGTACTTC,CASSHPGLNPYEQYF
NA,TRBJ1-2,TRBV28,NA,TGTGCCACAACGCCGGTAGCAACATTTAACTATGGCTACACCTTC,CATTPVATFNYGYTF
NA,TRBJ2-5,TRBV29-1,TRBD2,TGCAGCGTTGAACGGCTAGCGGAGAGACAAGAGACCCAGTACTTC,CSVERLAERQETQYF
NA,TRBJ2-7,TRBV27,TRBD1,TGTGCCAGCAGTACGACAGGGGGAGGCCCCTACGAGCAGTACTTC,CASSTTGGGPYEQYF
NA,TRBJ1-2,TRBV19,NA,TGTGCCAGTAGTATAGTATCACTGAACTATGGCTACACCTTC,CASSIVSLNYGYTF
once,TRBJ2-1,TRBV27,TRBD1,TGTGCCAGCAGTTTTGGGACAGGAGGGACCAATGAGCAGTTCTTC,CASSFGTGGTNEQFF
NA,TRBJ2-6,TRBV20-1,TRBD1,TGCAGTGCTAGTCGGACAGGGATACTCTCTGGGGCCAACGTCCTGACTTTC,CSASRTGILSGANVLTF
NA,TRBJ1-6,TRBV28,TRBD1,TGTGCCAGCAGAGAGAACCCGACAGGGATGGTTGCACCCCTCCACTTT,CASRENPTGMVAPLHF
NA,TRBJ2-7,TRBV28,TRBD1,TGTGCCAGCAGGCGTACAGGGGATCGTTTCTCCTACGAGCAGTACTTC,CASRRTGDRFSYEQYF
NA,TRBJ2-1,TRBV7-2,TRBD1,TGTGCCAGCAGTTTCTCAGGGGGACCCCTTGGTGAAGGCAATGAGCAGTTCTTC,CASSFSGGPLGEGNEQFF
NA,TRBJ1-6,TRBV7-9,NA,TGTGCCAGCACCGGGACTTCCATCAGCGATAATTCACCCCTCCACTTT,CASTGTSISDNSPLHF
NA,TRBJ1-5,TRBV6-1,NA,TGTGCCAGCAGTGAAGTGCGGGTAGGTCAGCCCCAGCATTTT,CASSEVRVGQPQHF
NA,TRBJ1-2,TRBV4-1,TRBD1,TGCGCCAGCAGCCTTTTCCTTCAGGGGGCCAATAACTATGGCTACACCTTC,CASSLFLQGANNYGYTF
NA,TRBJ2-7,TRBV7-9,NA,TGTGCCAGCAGCTTAGCGGGGCGGGATCCCTCATCCGAGCAGTACTTC,CASSLAGRDPSSEQYF
NA,TRBJ1-1,TRBV28,TRBD1,TGTGCCAGCAGAGGGACAGGGAGGGGACGGGTTGAAGCTTTCTTT,CASRGTGRGRVEAFF
NA,TRBJ2-4,TRBV9,NA,TGTGCCAGCAGCGGGGGACTAGCCAAAAACATTCAGTACTTC,CASSGGLAKNIQYF
NA,TRBJ2-5,TRBV20-1,NA,TGCAGTGCTAGTTCTGGAGTTGTAGAGACCCAGTACTTC,CSASSGVVETQYF
NA,TRBJ1-6,TRBV5-1,NA,TGCGCCAGCGGGGCGGACCGTTTAGATTCACCCCTCCACTTT,CASGADRLDSPLHF
NA,TRBJ2-7,TRBV7-9,TRBD1,TGTGCCAGCAGCGCCGGACAGGGGCTCTACGAGCAGTACTTC,CASSAGQGLYEQYF
NA,TRBJ2-1,TRBV6-5,TRBD2,TGTGCCAGCAGACCCTTGGGACTAAAGGGAAATGAGCAGTTCTTC,CASRPLGLKGNEQFF
NA,TRBJ1-2,TRBV6-6,NA,TGTGCCAGCATGGTGGGCAACTATGGCTACACCTTC,CASMVGNYGYTF
few,TRBJ2-3,TRBV6-1,TRBD2,TGTGCCAGCAGTGAATCGGTAGCGGGGGCAACAGATACGCAGTATTTT,CASSESVAGATDTQYF
NA,TRBJ2-3,TRBV4-1,NA,TGCGCCAGCAGCCATTTACAGGGCCGGAGGGATACGCAGTATTTT,CASSHLQGRRDTQYF
NA,TRBJ1-2,TRBV10-3,TRBD1,TGTGCCATCAGTGAGGGGACAGGGGCCTATGGCTACACCTTC,CAISEGTGAYGYTF
NA,TRBJ2-7,TRBV30,TRBD2,TGTGCCTGGAGTGGGACTAGCGGTACCGAGCAGTACTTC,CAWSGTSGTEQYF
once,TRBJ1-3,TRBV29-1,TRBD1,TGCAGCGTTGCGGGACAGGGCCTTTCTGGAAACACCATATATTTT,CSVAGQGLSGNTIYF
NA,TRBJ2-1,TRBV12-3/TRBV12-4,TRBD2,TGTGCCAGCGGGACTAGCGGGAGCGGAGAGCAGTTCTTC,CASGTSGSGEQFF
NA,TRBJ1-5,TRBV3-1/TRBV3-2,NA,TGTGCCAGCAGACACGGGACTGATAGCAATCAGCCCCAGCATTTT,CASRHGTDSNQPQHF
NA,TRBJ2-7,TRBV11-2,TRBD2,TGTGCCAGCAGCTTAGCCCCCCGTACGACTAGCGGGAGAGGCGAGCAGTACTTC,CASSLAPRTTSGRGEQYF
NA,TRBJ2-7,TRBV15,TRBD2,TGTGCCACCAGCAGATCCCGCCCGGGAGCGGGGGCCTTTGTGCAGTACTTC,CATSRSRPGAGAFVQYF
NA,TRBJ1-2,TRBV29-1,TRBD1,TGCAGCGTTGAAAGGGGACAGGGGGCATATGGCTACACCTTC,CSVERGQGAYGYTF
NA,TRBJ1-5,TRBV6-5,NA,TGTGCCAGCAGGATGGGAGGGGACTATCAGCCCCAGCATTTT,CASRMGGDYQPQHF
medium-sized,TRBJ2-7,TRBV29-1,TRBD2,TGCAGCGTTGAAGGCTTAGCGGGAGGCCACAACACGCAGTACTTC,CSVEGLAGGHNTQYF
NA,TRBJ2-7,TRBV3-1/TRBV3-2,NA,TGTGCCAGCAGCCAAGGCGTGGAGTCCTACGAGCAGTACTTC,CASSQGVESYEQYF
NA,TRBJ2-1,TRBV5-8,TRBD2,TGTGCCAGCAGCCGCCCTACTAGCGGGAGTACCAATGAGCAGTTCTTC,CASSRPTSGSTNEQFF
NA,TRBJ1-6,TRBV27,NA,TGTGCCAGCAGTTTGCGTAATTCACCCCTCCACTTT,CASSLRNSPLHF
NA,TRBJ1-4,TRBV18,TRBD1,TGTGCCAGCTCACCACTGGGGGACAGGCGTAATGAAAAACTGTTTTTT,CASSPLGDRRNEKLFF
NA,TRBJ2-3,TRBV3-1/TRBV3-2,TRBD2,TGTGCCAGCAGTCGACTAGCGGGAGTTTCTGCAGATACGCAGTATTTT,CASSRLAGVSADTQYF
NA,TRBJ2-7,TRBV3-1/TRBV3-2,NA,TGTGCCAGCAGCCACGACAGGGAGCAGTACTTC,CASSHDREQYF
few,TRBJ1-2,TRBV19,TRBD1,TGTGCCAGTACCCAGGGACAGGTGCGGGGTGGCTACACCTTC,CASTQGQVRGGYTF
NA,TRBJ2-1,TRBV18,NA,TGTGCCAGCTCAGCACGACCGGACTCAGACTCCTACAATGAGCAGTTCTTC,CASSARPDSDSYNEQFF
NA,TRBJ2-7,TRBV2,NA,TGTGCCAGCAGTGAAGACTGGGCTCAGCAGTACTTC,CASSEDWAQQYF
NA,TRBJ2-1,TRBV7-3,NA,TGTGCCAGCAGCTTAAGTGGTAGTACCTACAATGAGCAGTTCTTC,CASSLSGSTYNEQFF
NA,TRBJ2-3,TRBV12-3/TRBV12-4,NA,TGTGCCAGCAGTTTGGCCCCCGATACGCAGTATTTT,CASSLAPDTQYF
NA,TRBJ2-1,TRBV27,NA,TGTGCCAGCAGTTTTACTGGGCCTTACAATGAGCAGTTCTTC,CASSFTGPYNEQFF
NA,TRBJ1-3,TRBV6-5,NA,TGTGCCAGCACCCCGACCAGGGCGGGAAACACCATATATTTT,CASTPTRAGNTIYF
NA,TRBJ1-5,TRBV10-3,NA,TGTGCCATCAGCCCCGGGGGGACACCCCAGCATTTT,CAISPGGTPQHF
NA,TRBJ1-3,TRBV7-2,TRBD1,TGTGCCAGCAGCTCGGGACAGGCCTACACGTCTGGAAACACCATATATTTT,CASSSGQAYTSGNTIYF